One sample yielded the 8 T cell receptor beta chains listed below, sequenced in a study of T cells in Graves' hyperthyroidism and ophthalmopathy. TCR beta CDR3 sequences were amplified from RNA transcripts. Carried out on the TCR CDR3, a first-round RT-PCR used the HTBI primer set. One entry per CDR3 protein, called by TCRdb with MiXCR from the multiplex PCR reads. The data hold a few hundred thousand distinct CDR3 sequences, with roughly 15% observed a single time. The sequenced sample was blood. Receptors were obtained from a woman between 35 and 50 years old with Graves' hyperthyroidism that later progressed to Graves' ophthalmopathy.

The V and J genes are TRBV5-1 and TRBJ2-7; 9 bases fit TRBD2. V gave up 2 bases and J gave up 4 bases; unmatched junction bases: 10. Germline V CDR1 and CDR2: SGHRS, YFSETQ. The CDR3 is 16 amino acids. CDR3 in amino acids: CASSFSGGGRVYEQYF. Written as DNA, the CDR3 is TGCGCCAGCAGCTTTAGCGGCGGCGGGAGGGTATACGAGCAGTACTTC.

The sample holds many counts of this clonotype. The chain carries TRBV6-1 and TRBJ1-4; D gene unclear. The CDR3 is 15 residues long. Germline V CDR1 and CDR2: MNHNS, SASEGT. The V and J ends lost 5 bases and 8 bases respectively, with 18 bases between them. Here the CDR3 reads CASSTGGLEVEKLFF. In DNA, the CDR3 is TGTGCCAGCAGTACCGGTGGGTTGGAGGTCGAAAAACTGTTTTTT.

As regards this clonotype: A much bigger clone sits one base away, suggesting this may be a read error. This sequence joins TRBV5-1 and TRBJ1-1, with D unclear. Germline-derived CDR1 and CDR2 are SGHRS and YFSETQ. The CDR3 sequence is 12 residues long. Between the trimmed V and J ends, which lost 4 bases and 6 bases, there was a span of 10 bases. CDR3 sequence reads: CASSGNLSEAFF. Written as DNA, the CDR3 is TGCGCCAGCAGCGGCAACCTCTCTGAAGCTTTCTTT.

V usage is TRBV10-2 and J usage is TRBJ2-1, with a possible D match to TRBD2 (6 bases). This CDR3 comprises 15 residues. Germline-derived CDR1 and CDR2 are WSHSY and SAAADI. Trimming left V 3 bases short and J 7 bases short, with 16 bases between. The CDR3 loop reads CASSDLSGPRNEQFF. Here the CDR3 DNA reads TGCGCCAGCAGTGACCTTAGCGGCCCAAGGAATGAGCAGTTCTTC.

This clonotype was detected ten times or more. This chain uses TRBV5-1 with TRBJ2-3, with 11 bases matching TRBD2. Trimming took 5 bases from V and 0 from J; bases not matched to a gene: 8. CDR3 length: 17 residues. CDR1 and CDR2 (germline): SGHRS, YFSETQ. CDR3 region: CASRLAGVLTSTDTQYF. The CDR3 DNA is TGCGCCAGCAGACTAGCGGGAGTCCTTACCAGCACAGATACGCAGTATTTT. The full variable domain, in which reference TRBV5-1 and TRBJ2-3 provide the parts outside the CDR3, is KAGVTQTPRYLIKTRGQQVTLSCSPISGHRSVSWYQQTPGQGLQFLFEYFSETQRNKGNFPGRFSGRQFSNSRSEMNVSTLELGDSALYLCASRLAGVLTSTDTQYFGPGTRLTVL.

Ten or more counts support this clonotype. The DNA for the CDR3 is TGCAGTGCTAGAGAAGACTACACCCGATACGAGCAGTACTTC. Protein: CSAREDYTRYEQYF. The J gene is TRBJ2-7, the V gene TRBV20-1; TRBD2 is a possible D gene (5 bases). Trimming stripped 0 bases from V and 4 bases from J, with 13 bases between. The CDR3 is 14 amino acids. CDR1 and CDR2 from the germline V gene are DFQATT and SNEGSKA (reference sequence).

This clonotype was found a few times. The V call is TRBV5-4, the J call TRBJ1-6; 7 bases fit TRBD1. CDR3 size: 15 residues. CDR1 is SGHNT, CDR2 YYREEE, per germline (reference sequence). V shed 4 bases, J shed 5 bases, and the junction held 6 bases outside the gene matches. DNA for the CDR3: TGTGCCAGCAGCCACCGGGACAGAGATAATTCACCCCTCCACTTT. Protein: CASSHRDRDNSPLHF.

The CDR3: CATSDYGTTVGPQHF. CDR3 nucleotide sequence: TGTGCCACCTCTGATTACGGGACAACCGTGGGCCCCCAGCATTTT. The gene calls are TRBV2 and TRBJ1-5, with a tentative D call TRBD1 (6 bases). The germline CDR1 and CDR2 sequences are SNHLY and FYNNEI. CDR3 length: 15 amino acids. Trimming removed 10 bases at V and 10 bases at J, with 26 bases between.